The 20 T cell receptor beta chains presented below share a single source sample, sequenced in a study of T cell responses to AZD1222 COVID-19 vaccine. Clones were sequenced by immunoSEQ multiplex PCR, and TCRdb holds only the in-frame ones, with some missing. The table includes roughly 180,000 clones, approximately 89% detected once. Here the sequenced sample was peripheral blood, taken 28 days after the second AZD1222 dose. These receptors were obtained from an adult who received the AZD1222 COVID-19 vaccine.

This clone was recorded a few times. This chain joins TRBV10-1 and TRBJ2-1, with D perhaps matching TRBD1 (6 bases). In germline, CDR1 is WNHNN, CDR2 SYGVQD (reference sequence). Trimming took 0 bases from V and 6 from J, leaving 21 bases between them. The CDR3 covers 18 residues. The CDR3 sequence is CASSESKGGGPRGNEQFF. In nucleotides, the CDR3 is TGCGCCAGCAGTGAGTCGAAGGGTGGTGGTCCCAGGGGCAATGAGCAGTTCTTC.

The chain is built from TRBV3-1 (or the pseudogene TRBV3-2) and TRBJ1-5, with a weak D call TRBD1 (5 bases). Germline V CDR1 and CDR2: LGHDT, YNNKEL (reference sequence). This CDR3 comprises 16 residues. V was cut by 1 base and J by 3 bases, with 13 bases left in between. The CDR3 sequence: CASSQGGKGYNQPQHF. The CDR3 coding sequence is TGTGCCAGCAGCCAAGGGGGAAAGGGGTACAATCAGCCCCAGCATTTT.

V is TRBV5-6 and J is TRBJ2-4; D call uncertain. Germline values: CDR1 SGHDT, CDR2 YYEEEE. The CDR3 runs 14 residues. The V end was cut by 4 bases, the J end by 0 bases, with 8 bases between. The CDR3: CASSRRLAKNIQYF. The CDR3 region has the DNA TGTGCCAGCAGCCGCCGGCTAGCCAAAAACATTCAGTACTTC.

V is TRBV7-2 and J is TRBJ2-5; D remains unclear. The germline gives CDR1 SGHTA, CDR2 FQGNSA. This CDR3 comprises 13 residues. Trimming took 4 bases from V and 1 from J, leaving 7 bases between them. This CDR3 reads CASSYGSQETQYF. The CDR3 DNA sequence: TGTGCCAGCAGCTACGGCTCCCAAGAGACCCAGTACTTC.

This CDR3 reads CAWRGELSGELFF. CDR3 sequence (DNA): TGTGCCTGGAGGGGCGAGCTCTCGGGGGAGCTGTTTTTT. The V call is TRBV30, the J call TRBJ2-2, with no clear D. The germline gives CDR1 GTSNPN, CDR2 SVGIG (reference sequence). The germline V and J ends were trimmed by 3 bases and 8 bases, with 13 bases remaining between them. CDR3 length equals 13 residues.

This chain links TRBV6-5 with TRBJ1-2; TRBD1 aligns across 9 bases. CDR1 and CDR2 (germline): MNHEY, SVGAGI. The J segment lost 5 bases and the V segment lost 7 bases, leaving 8 bases of the junction unmatched. This CDR3 region has 14 residues. The chain's CDR3 is CASTRTGDLYGYTF. Written as DNA, the CDR3 is TGTGCCAGCACCAGGACAGGGGACCTTTATGGCTACACCTTC.

V usage is TRBV30 and J usage is TRBJ2-7; TRBD2 might be the D (5 bases). The CDR3 runs to 15 residues. Germline values: CDR1 GTSNPN, CDR2 SVGIG (reference sequence). Trimming removed 2 bases from V and 3 bases from J, with 17 bases in between. The DNA of the CDR3 is TGTGCCTGGAGTTACACCGGGATTCGGCTCTACGAGCAGTACTTC. It translates to CAWSYTGIRLYEQYF.

The chain has TRBV7-9 and TRBJ2-7; D is tentatively TRBD1 or TRBD2 (5 bases each). This CDR3 contains 15 residues. In germline, CDR1 is SEHNR, CDR2 FQNEAQ (reference sequence). V lost 3 bases and J 4 bases, leaving 16 bases between the germline ends. The CDR3 bases are TGTGCCAGCAGCTTCTCGGACACCCGAGGGTACGAGCAGTACTTC. Its translation is CASSFSDTRGYEQYF.

The rearrangement links TRBV15 to TRBJ2-3; D may be TRBD2 (6 bases). CDR3 size: 17 residues. The germline V and J ends were trimmed by 1 base and 8 bases, with 22 bases remaining between them. Germline CDR1 reads LNHNV; CDR2 reads YYDKDF (reference sequence). CDR3 in DNA: TGTGCCACCAGCAGAGTGGGGGGACTCGGGTTGGGAGGTACGCAGTATTTT. Its protein is CATSRVGGLGLGGTQYF.

Comment on this clone: The sample contains more than one DNA sequence encoding this CDR3. This sequence joins TRBV14 and TRBJ1-3; no reliable D call. The germline V gene has CDR1 SGHDN and CDR2 FVKESK. V was cut by 1 base and J by 4 bases, with 5 bases left in between. The CDR3 sequence is 13 residues long. The CDR3, as DNA: TGTGCCAGCAGCCAAGTTCCCGGAAACACCATATATTTT. Translating it yields CASSQVPGNTIYF.

The V call is TRBV11-3, the J call TRBJ1-1; D perhaps matches TRBD1 (5 bases). The CDR3 is 14 amino acids. Trimming removed 5 bases from V and 3 bases from J, with 13 bases in between. Germline V gene sequence: CDR1 SGHNT, CDR2 YENEEA. DNA for the CDR3: TGTGCCAGCAGCCCACCATTCAGGGACACTGAAGCTTTCTTT. This gives the protein CASSPPFRDTEAFF.

This chain joins TRBV6-6 and TRBJ2-7, with a possible D match to TRBD2 (6 bases). V dropped 0 bases and J dropped 1 base, with 13 bases sitting between them. Germline CDR1 and CDR2: MNHNY and SVGAGI (reference sequence). The CDR3 totals 16 residues. CDR3 nucleotide sequence: TGTGCCAGCAGTTACTCGGGCGGGATGGTATCCTACGAGCAGTACTTC. Translated, it gives CASSYSGGMVSYEQYF.

This clone was seen a single time. V is TRBV2 and J is TRBJ2-1, with 12 bases that match TRBD2. Germline CDR1 is SNHLY and CDR2 is FYNNEI. The V gene end was trimmed by 4 bases and the J gene end by 2 bases; junction bases not matched to a gene: 15. The CDR3 has 20 amino acids. The CDR3 sequence: CASSVPRLAGVKVPYNEQFF. The DNA for the CDR3 is TGTGCCAGCAGTGTGCCCCGACTAGCGGGAGTAAAGGTCCCCTACAATGAGCAGTTCTTC.

J is TRBJ2-7 and V is TRBV5-1; 8 bases agree with TRBD1. Germline values: CDR1 SGHRS, CDR2 YFSETQ. The CDR3 is 16 residues long. The V and J ends lost 2 bases and 0 bases, in that order; junction bases with no gene match: 7. The CDR3 loop reads CASSLGGTGFSYEQYF. The CDR3 DNA follows: TGCGCCAGCAGCTTAGGGGGGACAGGTTTCTCCTACGAGCAGTACTTC. The whole variable domain, filled in from reference TRBV5-1 and TRBJ2-7, reads KAGVTQTPRYLIKTRGQQVTLSCSPISGHRSVSWYQQTPGQGLQFLFEYFSETQRNKGNFPGRFSGRQFSNSRSEMNVSTLELGDSALYLCASSLGGTGFSYEQYFGPGTRLTVT.

The chain couples TRBV28 to TRBJ1-6; 9 bases are shared with TRBD1. CDR3 length: 19 amino acids. J gave up 9 bases and V 2 bases, and 17 bases lay outside the gene matches. The germline gives CDR1 MDHEN, CDR2 SYDVKM. CDR3: CASSLTKPGTGLRGSPLHF. Here the CDR3 DNA reads TGTGCCAGCAGTTTAACTAAACCCGGGACAGGGTTGCGGGGTTCACCCCTCCACTTT.

This clone appeared a few times. This chain connects TRBV7-8 to TRBJ2-1; TRBD2 aligns across 14 bases. CDR1 and CDR2 (germline): SGHVS, FQNEAQ. The CDR3 runs 17 residues. The junction had 4 bases not matched to a gene; V was cut back by 4 bases and J by 2 bases. The CDR3 sequence: CASSSGLAGGTYNEQFF. The CDR3 bases are TGTGCCAGCAGCTCTGGACTAGCGGGAGGAACCTACAATGAGCAGTTCTTC.

The rearrangement links TRBV30 to TRBJ1-1, with D possibly being TRBD1 (5 bases). Germline V gene lookup returns CDR1 GTSNPN and CDR2 SVGIG (reference sequence). The V end lost 5 bases, the J end lost 0 bases, and 10 bases lay between the germline ends. The CDR3 is 13 amino acids. CDR3 sequence: CAWGEGMNTEAFF. The CDR3 coding sequence is TGTGCCTGGGGAGAGGGGATGAACACTGAAGCTTTCTTT.

The V gene is TRBV7-6, the J gene TRBJ2-7; D remains ambiguous. The CDR3 is 14 residues long. Trimming removed 4 bases from V and 4 bases from J, with 14 bases in between. Germline V gives CDR1 SGHVS, CDR2 FNYEAQ. The CDR3 DNA reads TGTGCCAGCAGCTCACGGTACGAGTTTTACGAGCAGTACTTC. Amino acid sequence: CASSSRYEFYEQYF.

The chain recombines TRBV5-1 with TRBJ1-2; D gene unclear. CDR3 length: 14 amino acids. V lost 5 bases and J 5 bases, leaving 16 bases between the germline ends. The germline gives CDR1 SGHRS, CDR2 YFSETQ. CDR3 loop: CASSGSGGSYGYTF. The CDR3 nucleotides read TGCGCCAGCAGTGGCTCCGGAGGGAGTTATGGCTACACCTTC.

The chain employs TRBV28 and TRBJ1-3; tentatively, D is TRBD1 (5 bases). V lost 6 bases, J lost 2 bases, and 17 bases lay in between. The CDR3 is 16 amino acids. Looked up from germline, CDR1 is MDHEN and CDR2 is SYDVKM. CDR3 amino acids: CASRGGGQTAGNTIYF. The CDR3 DNA sequence: TGTGCCAGCAGGGGCGGGGGTCAGACGGCTGGAAACACCATATATTTT.